Listed here are 30 T cell receptor beta chains from one sample, sequenced in a study of a mutant IDH1 vaccine in newly diagnosed glioma. As for time point: week 35, safety follow-up. Each dose of the vaccine consisted of 300 ug of mutant IDH1 20-mer peptide, with topical imiquimod. No antigen has been assigned to these receptors. Sequencing used immunoSEQ multiplex PCR; TCRdb keeps in-frame clones, though not all of them. The table has roughly 25,000 clones, approximately 87% seen once. The sequenced sample was PBMCs, obtained from a glioma patient whose treatment included an IDH1 peptide vaccine. The receptors were sampled from a man aged 25 to 40 with glioma.

V gene TRBV19 combines with J gene TRBJ2-2; TRBD2 matches at 8 bases. The junction had 12 bases not matched to a gene; V was cut back by 10 bases and J by 2 bases. This CDR3 has 16 residues. CDR1 is LNHDA and CDR2 is SQIVND in the germline V gene (reference sequence). The CDR3 DNA reads TGTGCCACCGTAAGCGGGGGCCGCTACAACACCGGGGAGCTGTTTTTT. This sequence encodes CATVSGGRYNTGELFF.

This clone appeared once. The chain carries TRBV5-1 and TRBJ2-7; D not resolved. The CDR3 spans 14 residues. The germline CDR1 and CDR2 sequences are SGHRS and YFSETQ. Trimming stripped 0 bases from V and 5 bases from J, with 12 bases between. In DNA form, the CDR3 reads TGCGCCAGCAGCTTGGTGGTTGGGAAGGACGAGCAGTACTTC. Translated: CASSLVVGKDEQYF.

This rearrangement joins TRBV9 to TRBJ2-7; 7 nucleotides align to TRBD2. Per the germline V gene, CDR1 is SGDLS and CDR2 is YYNGEE. There are 15 residues in the CDR3. V lost 0 bases to trimming and J lost 2 bases; unmatched junction nucleotides: 5. The CDR3 is CASSVGGGPPYEQYF. The CDR3 DNA is TGTGCCAGCAGCGTAGGGGGAGGGCCCCCCTACGAGCAGTACTTC.

The chain carries TRBV29-1 and TRBJ1-2; no clear D gene. Germline V gene sequence: CDR1 SQVTM, CDR2 ANQGSEA. V was trimmed by 4 bases and J by 6 bases, leaving 18 bases between them. The CDR3 totals 14 residues. The CDR3 coding sequence is TGCAGCGTTGGGAGATGGGATGTTCTGGATGGCTACACCTTC. Protein: CSVGRWDVLDGYTF. The whole variable domain, filled in from reference TRBV29-1 and TRBJ1-2, reads SAVISQKPSRDICQRGTSLTIQCQVDSQVTMMFWYRQQPGQSLTLIATANQGSEATYESGFVIDKFPISRPNLTFSTLTVSNMSPEDSSIYLCSVGRWDVLDGYTFGSGTRLTVV.

Worth noting for this clone: Germline and junction disagree at one end, which may indicate a read error. The CDR3 sequence is CASSEDPSDRGLMGYEQYF. The DNA for the CDR3 is TGTGCCAGCAGCGAAGACCCCTCGGACAGGGGGCTCATGGGGTACGAGCAGTACTTC. The chain has TRBV14 and TRBJ2-7, with 11 bases identical to TRBD1. The V gene's germline CDR1 is SGHDN and CDR2 FVKESK. CDR3 length equals 19 residues.

The chain uses TRBV7-8 and TRBJ2-7; D unresolved. Trimming took off 5 bases at V and 0 bases at J, with 14 bases between the two ends. This CDR3 contains 15 residues. CDR1 and CDR2 (germline): SGHVS, FQNEAQ. The CDR3 here is CASSLVRSGSYEQYF. CDR3 DNA: TGTGCCAGCAGCCTAGTCAGATCGGGCTCCTACGAGCAGTACTTC.

V and J are TRBV30 and TRBJ1-2; D not resolved. Trimming removed 0 bases from V and 5 bases from J, with 10 bases in between. CDR1 GTSNPN and CDR2 SVGIG come from the germline V gene (reference sequence). There are 13 residues in the CDR3. Here the CDR3 reads CAWSVGQRYGYTF. Here the CDR3 DNA reads TGTGCCTGGAGTGTTGGGCAGCGGTATGGCTACACCTTC.

CDR3 in amino acids: CASSHGQENTEAFF. CDR3 nucleotide sequence: TGCGCCAGCAGCCATGGACAGGAGAACACTGAAGCTTTCTTT. The rearrangement joins TRBV4-3 to TRBJ1-1, with TRBD1 matching 7 bases. V shed 3 bases and J 1 base; nucleotides not matched to a gene: 2. Germline V CDR1 and CDR2: LGHNA, YSLEER. This CDR3 comprises 14 residues.

In this sample, this clone turned up once. The chain combines TRBV6-5 with TRBJ1-2; D is unresolved. CDR3 length: 11 residues. The V end was cut by 6 bases, the J end by 9 bases, with 11 bases between. Germline V lookup: CDR1 MNHEY, CDR2 SVGAGI. CDR3 region: CASRDRHRYTF. CDR3 coding DNA: TGTGCCAGCAGGGACCGTCATCGCTACACCTTC.

The chain uses TRBV29-1 and TRBJ2-2, with D possibly matching TRBD1 (5 bases). Germline loops: CDR1 SQVTM, CDR2 ANQGSEA. The CDR3 extends over 12 amino acids. V was pared by 7 bases and J by 4 bases, with 10 bases between. The chain's CDR3 is CSALRGTGELFF. For the CDR3, the DNA is TGCAGCGCCCTAAGGGGCACCGGGGAGCTGTTTTTT.

The rearrangement links TRBV30 to TRBJ1-1, with 9 bases that match TRBD1. The V segment lost 2 bases and the J segment 6 bases; nucleotides outside the gene matches: 4. Germline values: CDR1 GTSNPN, CDR2 SVGIG (reference sequence). The CDR3 covers 13 residues. CDR3 amino acids: CAWSLQGASEAFF. CDR3 nucleotide sequence: TGTGCCTGGAGTCTACAGGGGGCCTCTGAAGCTTTCTTT. The full variable domain, with the rest looked up from reference TRBV30 and TRBJ1-1, is SQTIHQWPATLVQPVGSPLSLECTVEGTSNPNLYWYRQAAGRGLQLLFYSVGIGQISSEVPQNLSASRPQDRQFILSSKKLLLSDSGFYLCAWSLQGASEAFFGQGTRLTVV.

This clone appeared a single time. The chain has TRBV6-5 and TRBJ2-2; D is possibly TRBD1 (6 bases). CDR1 is MNHEY, CDR2 SVGAGI, per germline. This CDR3 has 15 residues. V was shortened by 7 bases and J by 3 bases, with 15 bases between the two germline ends. The chain's CDR3 is CASMEQGPDTGELFF. For the CDR3, the DNA is TGTGCCAGCATGGAACAGGGCCCGGACACCGGGGAGCTGTTTTTT.

This chain's CDR3 is CASSFTGSGELFF. CDR3 nucleotides: TGTGCCAGCAGCTTCACAGGGTCCGGGGAGCTGTTTTTT. The chain couples TRBV7-8 to TRBJ2-2; possible D gene TRBD1, 6 bases. Germline CDR1 and CDR2: SGHVS and FQNEAQ. The CDR3 has 13 residues. V lost 3 bases and J 6 bases, leaving 8 bases between the germline ends. Variable domain in full (rest from reference TRBV7-8 and TRBJ2-2): GAGVSQSPRYKVAKRGQDVALRCDPISGHVSLFWYQQALGQGPEFLTYFQNEAQLDKSGLPSDRFFAERPEGSVSTLKIQRTQQEDSAVYLCASSFTGSGELFFGEGSRLTVL.

The chain carries TRBV18 and TRBJ1-5, with TRBD1 matching over 12 bases. V shed 0 bases and J 6 bases; nucleotides not matched to a gene: 3. The germline gives CDR1 KGHSH, CDR2 LQKENI. The CDR3 has 16 amino acids. Written as DNA, the CDR3 is TGTGCCAGCTCACCACCGGGACAGGGGGCCTTTCAGCCCCAGCATTTT. Translating gives CASSPPGQGAFQPQHF.

V usage is TRBV4-3 and J usage is TRBJ1-2; D perhaps matches TRBD1 (6 bases). The V gene lost 4 bases and the J gene lost 6 bases, with 15 bases spanning the gap. Germline V gene lookup returns CDR1 LGHNA and CDR2 YSLEER. The CDR3 loop spans 14 amino acids. The CDR3 protein is CASSRSSRGDGYTF. The CDR3 bases are TGCGCCAGCAGCCGCAGTTCCAGGGGTGATGGCTACACCTTC.

Only a few counts were recorded for this clone. The chain carries TRBV5-1 and TRBJ1-3; D is perhaps TRBD1 (5 bases). V was trimmed by 7 bases and J by 0 bases, leaving 11 bases between them. Germline V gene sequence: CDR1 SGHRS, CDR2 YFSETQ. This CDR3 is built from 14 residues. As DNA, the CDR3 is TGCGCCAGCCGACAGCAAATCTCTGGAAACACCATATATTTT. It is translated as CASRQQISGNTIYF.

This chain connects TRBV10-3 to TRBJ2-1; D is possibly TRBD1 (6 bases). Germline CDR1 ENHRY, CDR2 SYGVKD. The V and J ends lost 8 bases and 4 bases respectively, with 9 bases between them. The CDR3 has 12 amino acids. The CDR3, as DNA: TGTGCCATCGGGACAAGATACAATGAGCAGTTCTTC. Protein product: CAIGTRYNEQFF.

The gene calls are TRBV19 and TRBJ1-2; no definite D call. Germline CDR1 LNHDA, CDR2 SQIVND (reference sequence). The CDR3 sequence is 13 residues long. The germline V and J ends were trimmed by 5 bases and 3 bases, with 10 bases remaining between them. CDR3 coding DNA: TGTGCCAGTAGTCAGAATCTGGACTATGGCTACACCTTC. Protein: CASSQNLDYGYTF.

V gene TRBV5-1 combines with J gene TRBJ2-3; TRBD1 agrees at 10 bases. Germline V CDR1 and CDR2: SGHRS, YFSETQ. With 3 bases clipped from V and 4 bases from J, the junction kept 5 bases outside the gene matches. This CDR3 is built from 15 residues. In nucleotides, the CDR3 is TGCGCCAGCAGCTCGTCGACAGGGGGCCCAGATACGCAGTATTTT. Translating it yields CASSSSTGGPDTQYF.

The chain links TRBV5-4 to TRBJ2-3; D call uncertain. The germline V and J ends were trimmed by 3 bases and 0 bases, with 14 bases remaining between them. The germline V gene has CDR1 SGHNT and CDR2 YYREEE (reference sequence). This CDR3 region has 16 residues. CDR3 in DNA: TGTGCCAGCAGCTCCCCAGGCACCACTAGCACAGATACGCAGTATTTT. Amino acids: CASSSPGTTSTDTQYF.

A single count supports this clone. The gene calls are TRBV6-5 and TRBJ1-5; unclear D gene. The V gene lost 0 bases and the J gene lost 8 bases, with 8 bases spanning the gap. The germline gives CDR1 MNHEY, CDR2 SVGAGI. The CDR3 runs to 13 residues. CDR3 sequence: CASSYSEEEPQHF. The DNA for the CDR3 is TGTGCCAGCAGTTACTCGGAGGAAGAGCCCCAGCATTTT.

V gene TRBV5-8 combines with J gene TRBJ1-4, with D maybe TRBD1 (6 bases). The CDR3 covers 14 residues. The V gene lost 2 bases and the J gene lost 8 bases, with 13 bases spanning the gap. The germline CDR1 and CDR2 sequences are SGHTS and YDEGEE. The CDR3 is CASSFGTPGEKLFF. CDR3 nucleotide sequence: TGTGCCAGCAGCTTTGGGACACCCGGCGAAAAACTGTTTTTT.

The chain uses TRBV5-1 and TRBJ2-5; D is unresolved. V dropped 0 bases and J dropped 5 bases, with 5 bases sitting between them. CDR1 is SGHRS, CDR2 YFSETQ, per germline. This CDR3 region has 12 residues. The CDR3 sequence: CASSLDGETQYF. The CDR3, as DNA: TGCGCCAGCAGCTTGGATGGTGAGACCCAGTACTTC.

The V and J genes are TRBV5-6 and TRBJ1-2; TRBD1 might be the D (5 bases). Looked up from germline, CDR1 is SGHDT and CDR2 is YYEEEE. V was pared by 3 bases and J by 6 bases, with 6 bases between. This CDR3 has 11 residues. The CDR3 reads CASSWGDGYTF. In DNA form, the CDR3 reads TGTGCCAGCAGCTGGGGGGATGGCTACACCTTC.

This clone was seen more than once but under ten times. This sequence joins TRBV18 and TRBJ2-7; D is uncertain. V lost 6 bases to trimming and J lost 2 bases, with 5 bases between them. The CDR3 loop spans 11 amino acids. Per the germline V gene, CDR1 is KGHSH and CDR2 is LQKENI. CDR3 coding DNA: TGTGCCAGCTCTTTTGCCTACGAGCAGTACTTC. Amino acid sequence: CASSFAYEQYF.

This chain connects TRBV5-1 to TRBJ2-7; D perhaps matches TRBD2 (5 bases). Per the germline V gene, CDR1 is SGHRS and CDR2 is YFSETQ. The V and J ends lost 4 bases and 0 bases respectively, with 11 bases between them. The CDR3 length is 14 residues. CDR3 coding DNA: TGCGCCAGCAGCCCGGCGGGTCACTCCTACGAGCAGTACTTC. Translation: CASSPAGHSYEQYF.

This chain joins TRBV9 and TRBJ1-5; D remains ambiguous. With 3 bases removed from V and 6 bases from J, the gap between germline ends came to 10 bases. The V gene's germline CDR1 is SGDLS and CDR2 YYNGEE. This CDR3 contains 13 residues. CDR3 residues: CASSERSGQPQHF. In DNA form, the CDR3 reads TGTGCCAGCAGCGAACGATCGGGTCAGCCCCAGCATTTT. Looking up the rest from reference TRBV9 and TRBJ1-5 gives the full variable domain: DSGVTQTPKHLITATGQRVTLRCSPRSGDLSVYWYQQSLDQGLQFLIQYYNGEERAKGNILERFSAQQFPDLHSELNLSSLELGDSALYFCASSERSGQPQHFGDGTRLSIL.

The CDR3 DNA reads as TGCGCCAGCAGCCAGACGGGACACCAATTCACCGGGGAGCTGTTTTTT. The encoded protein is CASSQTGHQFTGELFF. V and J are TRBV4-1 and TRBJ2-2; perhaps TRBD1 as D (6 bases). V was shortened by 3 bases and J by 4 bases, with 15 bases between the two germline ends. This CDR3 comprises 16 residues. Germline CDR1 MGHRA, CDR2 YSYEKL.

The table lists this clone with a few counts. V usage is TRBV30 and J usage is TRBJ1-1, with 10 bases identical to TRBD1. CDR1 and CDR2 from the germline V gene are GTSNPN and SVGIG (reference sequence). This CDR3 is built from 15 residues. Losses at the gene ends were 2 bases for V and 8 bases for J; bases not matched to a gene: 11. CDR3 protein: CAWSSGTGASREAFF. The CDR3 DNA reads TGTGCCTGGAGTTCCGGGACAGGGGCTTCCCGAGAAGCTTTCTTT.

This clone was seen a handful of times. V is TRBV27 and J is TRBJ1-3; D call uncertain. The germline V gene encodes CDR1 MNHEY and CDR2 SMNVEV (reference sequence). V lost 3 bases, J lost 4 bases, and 7 bases lay in between. CDR3 length: 13 amino acids. The CDR3 sequence: CASSLTQGNTIYF. The CDR3, as DNA: TGTGCCAGCAGTTTGACCCAGGGAAACACCATATATTTT.